This TCR beta chain appears in the sequencing data of a study of cytomegalovirus exposure and HLA in healthy donors. The donors (healthy individuals) were bone marrow donors. On this clone itself: What it recognizes is unknown.

PCR used 60 Vbeta primers and 13 Jbeta primers. TCRdb keeps only in-frame clones here, not all; method: immunoSEQ multiplex PCR. The repertoire holds some 96,000 clones, with around 77% as singletons. General study findings and limits: The investigators catalogued under 200 TCR beta chains as cytomegalovirus-associated. Sequencing depth roughly uniform across donors was assumed in presence/absence analyses. TCR beta chain V- and J-gene trimming was linked, in a later analysis, to a missense variant in DCLRE1C.

This CDR3 has 15 residues. V lost 1 base and J lost 0, with 9 bases in between. The germline CDR1 and CDR2 sequences are SGHTA and FQGNSA. This chain connects TRBV7-2 to TRBJ2-5; D is ambiguous. Sequences were obtained from PBMCs. The receptor's source is a female donor in good health and CMV-seronegative. The CDR3 DNA follows: TGTGCCAGCAGCTTAGTCCGTTCGTACCAAGAGACCCAGTACTTC. It codes for CASSLVRSYQETQYF. Full variable domain (remainder filled in from reference TRBV7-2 and TRBJ2-5): GAGVSQSPSNKVTEKGKDVELRCDPISGHTALYWYRQSLGQGLEFLIYFQGNSAPDKSGLPSDRFSAERTGGSVSTLTIQRTQQEDSAVYLCASSLVRSYQETQYFGPGTRLLVL.